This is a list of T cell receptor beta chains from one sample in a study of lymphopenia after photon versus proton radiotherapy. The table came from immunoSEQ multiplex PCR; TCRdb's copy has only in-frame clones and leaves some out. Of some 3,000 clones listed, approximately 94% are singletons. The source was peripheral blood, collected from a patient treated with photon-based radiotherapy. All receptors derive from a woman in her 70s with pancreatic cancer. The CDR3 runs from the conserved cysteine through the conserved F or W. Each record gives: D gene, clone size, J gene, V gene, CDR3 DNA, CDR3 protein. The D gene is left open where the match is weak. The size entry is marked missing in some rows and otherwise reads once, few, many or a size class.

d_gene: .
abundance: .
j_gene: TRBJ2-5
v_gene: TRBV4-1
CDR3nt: TGCGCCAGCAGCCAAGGTGGAAGACAGCCTCAAGAGACCCAGTACTTC
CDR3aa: CASSQGGRQPQETQYF

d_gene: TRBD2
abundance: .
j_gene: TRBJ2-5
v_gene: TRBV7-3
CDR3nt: TGTGCCAGCAGCTTAACGGGACTAGCGGGAGGAGAGACCCAGTACTTC
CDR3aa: CASSLTGLAGGETQYF

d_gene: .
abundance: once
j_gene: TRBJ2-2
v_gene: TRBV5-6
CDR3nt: TGTGCCAGCAGCCTCAATCCTAGGGCGGACACCGGGGAGCTGTTTTTT
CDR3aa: CASSLNPRADTGELFF

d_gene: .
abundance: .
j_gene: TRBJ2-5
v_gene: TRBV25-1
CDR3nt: TGTGCCAGCAGTGTAGGACAGAACTTACAAGAGACCCAGTACTTC
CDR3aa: CASSVGQNLQETQYF

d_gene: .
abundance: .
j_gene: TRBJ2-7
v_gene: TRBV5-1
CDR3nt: TGCGCCAGCAGTATGGCAGAAGACTACGAGCAGTACTTC
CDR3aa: CASSMAEDYEQYF

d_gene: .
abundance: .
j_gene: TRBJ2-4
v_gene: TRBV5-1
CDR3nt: TGCGCCAGCAGCAGGGAGGGGGCAGCCAAAAACATTCAGTACTTC
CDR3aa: CASSREGAAKNIQYF

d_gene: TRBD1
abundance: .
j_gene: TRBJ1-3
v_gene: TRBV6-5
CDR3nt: TGTGCCAGCAGTTACTCGAGGACAGGGGCTGGAAACACCATATATTTT
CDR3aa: CASSYSRTGAGNTIYF

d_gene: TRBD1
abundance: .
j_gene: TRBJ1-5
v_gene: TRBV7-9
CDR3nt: TGTGCCAGCAGCCCCGGACAGGTGTCTCAGCCCCAGCATTTT
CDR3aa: CASSPGQVSQPQHF

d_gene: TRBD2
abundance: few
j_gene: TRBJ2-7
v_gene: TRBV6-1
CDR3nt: TGTGCCAGCAGTGCCGGGACTAGCGGCCACCAGAAGCCCTACGAGCAGTACTTC
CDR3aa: CASSAGTSGHQKPYEQYF

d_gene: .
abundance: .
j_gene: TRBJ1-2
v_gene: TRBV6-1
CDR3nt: TGTGCCAGCAGTGAAGCGGTCACGACCTATGGCTACACCTTC
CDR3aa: CASSEAVTTYGYTF

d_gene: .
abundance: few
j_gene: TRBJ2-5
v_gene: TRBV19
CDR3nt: TGTGCCAGTAAAAGGGTCTGGCGGTGGGAGACCCAGTACTTC
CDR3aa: CASKRVWRWETQYF

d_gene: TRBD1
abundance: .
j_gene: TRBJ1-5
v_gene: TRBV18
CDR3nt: TGTGCCAGCTCACCAACCAATTTCGCTCTAGGGACAGGGCGGGCTCAGCCCCAGCATTTT
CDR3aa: CASSPTNFALGTGRAQPQHF

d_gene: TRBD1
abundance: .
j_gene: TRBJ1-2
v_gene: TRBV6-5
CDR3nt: TGTGCCAGCAGTTACGCAGGGGGCGTTAACTATGGCTACACCTTC
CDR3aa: CASSYAGGVNYGYTF

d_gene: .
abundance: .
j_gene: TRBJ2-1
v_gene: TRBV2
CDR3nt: TGTGCCAGCAGTGAAGCGAGATATGAGCAGTTCTTC
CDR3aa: CASSEARYEQFF

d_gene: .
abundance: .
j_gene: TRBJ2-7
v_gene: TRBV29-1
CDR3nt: TGCAGCGTTGTGTCTCAATACGAGCAGTACTTC
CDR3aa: CSVVSQYEQYF

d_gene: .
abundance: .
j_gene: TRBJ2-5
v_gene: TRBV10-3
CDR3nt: TGTGCCATCAGTGAGTCGATTACAGGGCAGGAGACCCAGTACTTC
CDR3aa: CAISESITGQETQYF

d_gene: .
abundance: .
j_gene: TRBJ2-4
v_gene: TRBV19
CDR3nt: TGTGCCAGTAGTCCCGACCCCAAGCGGGCCAAAAACATTCAGTACTTC
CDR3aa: CASSPDPKRAKNIQYF